The rows below give T cell receptor beta chains drawn from one sample of a study of identical twins. TCRdb used MiXCR to reprocess the 5' RACE reads, holding one entry per CDR3 protein. The table records fewer than 800,000 distinct CDR3 sequences, under 8.5% of them present only once. The same sample was also used in a study of yellow fever vaccine responses in identical twins.

Sequencing was done on a sample of PBMCs. The receptors were sampled from a woman aged 18-29 years in good health. Both conserved end residues are part of each CDR3. D genes are given only for firm matches. Clone size is stated in some rows and not others, as once, few, many or a class when expanded.

>TRBV5-5|TRBD1|NA|TRBJ1-3
TGTGCCAGCAGCCAGACAGGGGGTTGGAACACCATATATTTT
CASSQTGGWNTIYF
>TRBV7-8|TRBD1|few|TRBJ1-5
TGTGCCAGCAGCGGTATAGGACAGGGCAGCAATCAGCCCCAGCATTTT
CASSGIGQGSNQPQHF
>TRBV12-3/TRBV12-4|TRBD2|many|TRBJ2-4
TGTGCCAGCAGCCGACGGACTAGCGGGAGTGAAAACATTCAGTACTTC
CASSRRTSGSENIQYF
>TRBV12-3/TRBV12-4|TRBD2|many|TRBJ2-5
TGTGCCAGCAGTGGGACTAGCGGGAGATTGGAGACCCAGTACTTC
CASSGTSGRLETQYF
>TRBV5-1|NA|many|TRBJ1-4
TGCGCCAGTTCTACAGGGATGGCTAATGAAAAACTGTTTTTT
CASSTGMANEKLFF
>TRBV12-3/TRBV12-4|TRBD1|NA|TRBJ2-1
TGTGCCAGCAGGAGAGGACAGGGGGCTGGGAATGAGCAGTTCTTC
CASRRGQGAGNEQFF
>TRBV2|NA|few|TRBJ2-4
TGTGCCAGCAGTGAATTCGCAGGGATCTTAGCCAAAAACATTCAGTACTTC
CASSEFAGILAKNIQYF
>TRBV10-3|TRBD2|few|TRBJ2-1
TGTGCCATCAGTGAGTTCTTGGCGGGAGGATCCTACAATGAGCAGTTCTTC
CAISEFLAGGSYNEQFF
>TRBV24-1|TRBD1|NA|TRBJ1-1
TGTGCCACCAGCGAAGGACAGGGAAATGCGAACACTGAAGCTTTCTTT
CATSEGQGNANTEAFF
>TRBV11-2|TRBD1|few|TRBJ1-1
TGTGCCAGCAGCTTGGGAGAACCGACACAGGGGACGAACACTGAAGCTTTCTTT
CASSLGEPTQGTNTEAFF
>TRBV18|NA|few|TRBJ2-1
TGTGCCAGCTCAGCCATGCTACTGGGCTCCTACAATGAGCAGTTCTTC
CASSAMLLGSYNEQFF
>TRBV7-9|NA|NA|TRBJ1-4
TGTGCCAGCAGCTCGACGTCAACTAATGAAAAACTGTTTTTT
CASSSTSTNEKLFF
>TRBV7-8|TRBD1|NA|TRBJ1-4
TGTGCCAGCAGCACCACGGACAGGGAGGTTGAAAAACTGTTTTTT
CASSTTDREVEKLFF
>TRBV12-3/TRBV12-4|NA|many|TRBJ1-1
TGTGCCAGCAGTCCTGGTCATAACACTGAAGCTTTCTTT
CASSPGHNTEAFF
>TRBV20-1|TRBD2|many|TRBJ2-2
TGCAGTGCGTTCCGTAGCGGGAGGACCGGCCAGAACACCGGGGAGCTGTTTTTT
CSAFRSGRTGQNTGELFF
>TRBV12-3/TRBV12-4|NA|many|TRBJ2-3
TGTGCCAGCAGTTCCCGTGCCGTAGATACGCAGTATTTT
CASSSRAVDTQYF
>TRBV28|TRBD1|few|TRBJ2-3
TGTGCCAGCAGCTCTATGAAACGGCCGGGACAGGCATTAGCAGATACGCAGTATTTT
CASSSMKRPGQALADTQYF
>TRBV5-1|TRBD2|NA|TRBJ2-1
TGCGCCAGCAGCGCACCTTCCGCGGGGGACCCCTACAATGAGCAGTTCTTC
CASSAPSAGDPYNEQFF
>TRBV13|NA|NA|TRBJ2-7
TGTGCCAGCAGCTCTAGACCAACACCCCTGGGCTACGAGCAGTACTTC
CASSSRPTPLGYEQYF
>TRBV20-1|TRBD2|few|TRBJ2-7
TGCAGTGCTAGAGCCCCGACTAGCGACGAGCAGTACTTC
CSARAPTSDEQYF
>TRBV29-1|TRBD1|NA|TRBJ2-3
TGCAGCGTCCACGACAGGGCCTACACAGATACGCAGTATTTT
CSVHDRAYTDTQYF
>TRBV6-5|TRBD1|NA|TRBJ2-3
TGTGCCAGCAGTTTCCGGACAGGCACGAAAGGGGATACGCAGTATTTT
CASSFRTGTKGDTQYF
>TRBV20-1|NA|few|TRBJ1-3
TGCAGTGCCAGCCAGGGCCGGACCACTGGAAACACCATATATTTT
CSASQGRTTGNTIYF